Below are 30 T cell receptor beta chains sequenced from a single sample in a study of T cells after yellow fever vaccination. A single record per CDR3 protein comes from TCRdb applying MiXCR to the 5' RACE reads. The table includes some 500,000 distinct CDR3 sequences, about 14% detected once. Sample: PBMCs, taken on the day of the yellow fever booster vaccination. These receptor sequences come from a man aged 25 to 45 who received the YFV17D yellow fever vaccine.

The rearrangement joins TRBV29-1 to TRBJ1-2; 10 nucleotides align to TRBD1. This CDR3 comprises 12 residues. From germline, CDR1 is SQVTM and CDR2 ANQGSEA. With 8 bases clipped from V and 8 bases from J, the junction kept 8 bases outside the gene matches. The CDR3 DNA sequence: TGCAGCACCTGGGACAGGGGAGACGGCTACACCTTC. This codes for CSTWDRGDGYTF.

The gene calls are TRBV30 and TRBJ2-2; TRBD2 aligns across 9 bases. The germline V gene encodes CDR1 GTSNPN and CDR2 SVGIG (reference sequence). The CDR3 loop spans 18 amino acids. J was trimmed by 5 bases and V by 5 bases; bases with no gene match: 18. This CDR3 is CAWARGLAGSLTTGELFF. The CDR3 nucleotides read TGTGCCTGGGCCAGAGGGCTAGCGGGAAGTCTTACAACCGGGGAGCTGTTTTTT.

In this sample, this clonotype turned up a few times. V usage is TRBV19 and J usage is TRBJ2-4; 10 positions match TRBD2. This CDR3 is built from 16 residues. From germline, CDR1 is LNHDA and CDR2 SQIVND (reference sequence). The trim removed 1 base at V and 1 base at J, leaving 1 base unmatched. CDR3 sequence reads: CASSIGSGRAKNIQYF. CDR3 DNA sequence: TGTGCCAGTAGTATAGGTAGCGGGAGGGCCAAAAACATTCAGTACTTC.

This clonotype was counted many times. The V call is TRBV7-8, the J call TRBJ1-4, with D perhaps matching TRBD1 (6 bases). The CDR3 contains 17 residues. Germline V lookup: CDR1 SGHVS, CDR2 FQNEAQ. Trimming left V 2 bases short and J 0 bases short, with 13 bases between. CDR3 DNA: TGTGCCAGCAGCTTATTAGGGGGACCGGCAACTAATGAAAAACTGTTTTTT. Translation gives CASSLLGGPATNEKLFF.

This clonotype was seen a few times. V is TRBV5-1 and J is TRBJ2-3, with TRBD2 identical over 8 bases. Germline V gene data show CDR1 as SGHRS and CDR2 as YFSETQ. Trimming removed 3 bases from V and 3 bases from J; junction bases left unmatched: 12. There are 17 residues in the CDR3. CDR3 loop: CASSSHSGTAPTDTQYF. Here the CDR3 DNA reads TGCGCCAGCAGCTCCCATAGCGGGACGGCCCCTACAGATACGCAGTATTTT.

The chain carries TRBV20-1 and TRBJ2-5; D perhaps matches TRBD1 (6 bases). Germline V gene sequence: CDR1 DFQATT, CDR2 SNEGSKA (reference sequence). The V end was cut by 2 bases, the J end by 1 base, with 20 bases between. The CDR3 extends over 17 amino acids. CDR3 bases: TGCAGTGCTAGAAGGGACACCCTCCTTACTACCCAAGAGACCCAGTACTTC. This gives the protein CSARRDTLLTTQETQYF.

V gene TRBV7-2 combines with J gene TRBJ2-3; D possibly matches TRBD1 or TRBD2 (6 bases each). Germline assignment: CDR1 SGHTA and CDR2 FQGNSA. Deletions cut 5 bases from V and 2 bases from J, with 17 bases between. This CDR3 comprises 16 residues. CDR3 DNA: TGTGCCAGCAGCCCCAGGTGGGGGGCGACCACAGATACGCAGTATTTT. This encodes CASSPRWGATTDTQYF. The full variable domain, in which reference TRBV7-2 and TRBJ2-3 provide the parts outside the CDR3, is GAGVSQSPSNKVTEKGKDVELRCDPISGHTALYWYRQSLGQGLEFLIYFQGNSAPDKSGLPSDRFSAERTGGSVSTLTIQRTQQEDSAVYLCASSPRWGATTDTQYFGPGTRLTVL.

The CDR3: CASSAQGAYGGYTF. In DNA, the CDR3 is TGTGCCAGTAGTGCACAGGGGGCGTACGGTGGCTACACCTTC. The gene calls are TRBV19 and TRBJ1-2, with 9 bases matching TRBD1. J was trimmed by 7 bases and V by 5 bases; bases with no gene match: 8. The CDR3 has 14 residues. The germline gives CDR1 LNHDA, CDR2 SQIVND (reference sequence).

The chain joins TRBV27 to TRBJ2-1, with 10 bases fitting TRBD2. With V trimmed by 2 bases and J by 11 bases, 6 bases remained unmatched. Germline lookup yields CDR1 MNHEY and CDR2 SMNVEV (reference sequence). CDR3 length: 14 residues. The CDR3 DNA sequence: TGTGCCAGCAGTTTACGCCCGACTAGCGGGCAGCAGTTCTTC. It is translated as CASSLRPTSGQQFF.

The J gene is TRBJ2-5, the V gene TRBV20-1; no clear D gene. The V gene's germline CDR1 is DFQATT and CDR2 SNEGSKA (reference sequence). With 1 base removed from V and 3 bases from J, the gap between germline ends came to 9 bases. The CDR3 length is 13 residues. The CDR3 protein is CSARGVSEETQYF. The CDR3 region has the DNA TGCAGTGCTAGAGGGGTTTCGGAAGAGACCCAGTACTTC.

In this sample, this clonotype turned up a few times. The chain has TRBV20-1 and TRBJ2-7; D may be TRBD1 or TRBD2 (5 bases each). Germline V gene sequence: CDR1 DFQATT, CDR2 SNEGSKA (reference sequence). The CDR3 length is 14 residues. This CDR3 is CSPRAGTDSYEQYF. The CDR3, as DNA: TGCAGCCCTCGGGCAGGGACGGACTCCTACGAGCAGTACTTC.

This clonotype was detected only a few times. The chain combines TRBV7-9 with TRBJ2-3; 7 nucleotides match TRBD2. Germline-derived CDR1 and CDR2 are SEHNR and FQNEAQ (reference sequence). CDR3 length: 15 residues. With V trimmed by 1 base and J by 4 bases, 5 bases remained unmatched. The CDR3: CASSLGGSIADTQYF. In DNA form, the CDR3 reads TGTGCCAGCAGCTTAGGCGGGAGTATCGCAGATACGCAGTATTTT. Supplemented by reference TRBV7-9 and TRBJ2-3, the full variable domain reads DTGVSQNPRHKITKRGQNVTFRCDPISEHNRLYWYRQTLGQGPEFLTYFQNEAQLEKSRLLSDRFSAERPKGSFSTLEIQRTEQGDSAMYLCASSLGGSIADTQYFGPGTRLTVL.

The rearrangement links TRBV7-2 to TRBJ2-1, with TRBD2 identical over 8 bases. J gave up 3 bases and V 1 base, and 5 bases lay outside the gene matches. Germline V gene sequence: CDR1 SGHTA, CDR2 FQGNSA. The CDR3 has 16 amino acids. The CDR3 nucleotides read TGTGCCAGCAGCTTAGGTGGGGCGGGAGGCTACAATGAGCAGTTCTTC. It encodes CASSLGGAGGYNEQFF.

This clonotype was found a few times. The V gene is TRBV6-5, the J gene TRBJ2-5; D is unclear. The CDR3 length is 16 residues. V was shortened by 0 bases and J by 5 bases, with 16 bases between the two germline ends. Germline CDR1 MNHEY, CDR2 SVGAGI. The CDR3, as DNA: TGTGCCAGCAGTTACTCGATGGGTAGTCCTTTGGAGACCCAGTACTTC. Translating gives CASSYSMGSPLETQYF.

This clonotype was detected only a few times. This sequence joins TRBV12-3 or TRBV12-4 and TRBJ2-1, with D perhaps TRBD1 (6 bases). Trimming removed 1 base at V and 6 bases at J, with 10 bases between. CDR3 size: 14 residues. This CDR3 is CASSLDRAPNEQFF. The CDR3 nucleotides are TGTGCCAGCAGTTTAGACAGGGCCCCCAATGAGCAGTTCTTC.

The chain links TRBV2 to TRBJ2-5; 15 positions match TRBD2. V was pared by 6 bases and J by 4 bases, with 3 bases of the junction left unmatched. The CDR3 loop spans 15 amino acids. Germline loops: CDR1 SNHLY, CDR2 FYNNEI. CDR3 sequence (DNA): TGTGCCAGCAGCGGGACTAGCGGGAGGCGAGAGACCCAGTACTTC. Residues: CASSGTSGRRETQYF.

This chain connects TRBV18 to TRBJ2-7; 11 bases match TRBD2. The CDR3 totals 16 residues. Germline V CDR1 and CDR2: KGHSH, LQKENI. J was trimmed by 1 base and V by 6 bases; bases with no gene match: 8. The CDR3 coding sequence is TGTGCCAGCTCTTTCCCCGGGACTAGCGGATCCTACGAGCAGTACTTC. Amino acids: CASSFPGTSGSYEQYF.

The V call is TRBV28, the J call TRBJ2-7, with 14 positions matching TRBD2. The CDR3 has 16 residues. The V gene end was trimmed by 5 bases and the J gene end by 2 bases; junction bases not matched to a gene: 5. The germline V gene encodes CDR1 MDHEN and CDR2 SYDVKM. Written as DNA, the CDR3 is TGTGCCAGCAGTGCTGGGACTAGCGGGAGTACCTACGAGCAGTACTTC. Protein sequence: CASSAGTSGSTYEQYF.

There are a few counts of this clonotype. The J gene is TRBJ2-3, the V gene TRBV5-1, with 7 bases identical to TRBD1. Germline V gives CDR1 SGHRS, CDR2 YFSETQ. CDR3 length equals 15 residues. The V and J ends lost 5 bases and 4 bases, in that order; junction bases with no gene match: 10. The CDR3 is CASRPLTGHADTQYF. CDR3 DNA: TGCGCCAGCAGACCCCTGACAGGGCATGCAGATACGCAGTATTTT. Complete variable domain (other parts from reference TRBV5-1 and TRBJ2-3): KAGVTQTPRYLIKTRGQQVTLSCSPISGHRSVSWYQQTPGQGLQFLFEYFSETQRNKGNFPGRFSGRQFSNSRSEMNVSTLELGDSALYLCASRPLTGHADTQYFGPGTRLTVL.

This clonotype appeared many times. The CDR3 nucleotides read TGTGCCAGCAGTGTGTCGGGCACTGAAGCTTTCTTT. Translation gives CASSVSGTEAFF. The V and J genes are TRBV25-1 and TRBJ1-1; D gene ambiguous. Germline assignment: CDR1 MGHDK and CDR2 SYGVNS. This CDR3 comprises 12 residues. V dropped 4 bases and J dropped 4 bases, with 7 bases sitting between them.

The gene calls are TRBV6-2 or TRBV6-3 and TRBJ2-1, with 7 bases lining up with TRBD2. V shed 8 bases and J 0 bases; nucleotides not matched to a gene: 7. The CDR3 is made up of 15 amino acids. CDR1 and CDR2 from the germline V gene are MNHEY and SVGEGT. The CDR3 nucleotides read TGTGCCAGCTTCCCAGCGGGGACCTCCTACAATGAGCAGTTCTTC. Residues: CASFPAGTSYNEQFF.

The chain is built from TRBV21-1 and TRBJ2-3; the D call of TRBD2 is as the table states it, not checked on the DNA. TRBV21-1 is a documented pseudogene. The CDR3 contains 14 residues. The CDR3 bases are TGTGCCAGCAGCAAAGAAGAGGGAACAGATACGCAGTATTTT. Translating it yields CASSKEEGTDTQYF.

This clonotype was counted between two and nine times. The V and J genes are TRBV7-2 and TRBJ1-5; D is ambiguous. The germline CDR1 and CDR2 sequences are SGHTA and FQGNSA. With 3 bases removed from V and 0 bases from J, the gap between germline ends came to 9 bases. CDR3 size: 15 residues. In DNA, the CDR3 is TGTGCCAGCAGCTTTACGGGGAATAGCAATCAGCCCCAGCATTTT. As protein: CASSFTGNSNQPQHF.

This clonotype was picked up a small number of times. The chain joins TRBV7-2 to TRBJ2-7; D not resolved. Trimming removed 3 bases from V and 0 bases from J, with 9 bases in between. CDR1 and CDR2 from the germline V gene are SGHTA and FQGNSA. This CDR3 is 14 amino acids long. The CDR3 sequence: CASSLGQISYEQYF. In DNA form, the CDR3 reads TGTGCCAGCAGCTTGGGCCAGATCTCCTACGAGCAGTACTTC.

This clonotype was seen more than once but under ten times. The chain recombines TRBV9 with TRBJ2-3, with 11 bases identical to TRBD2. J lost 3 bases, V lost 4 bases, and 16 bases had no gene match. Per germline, CDR1 SGDLS and CDR2 YYNGEE. This CDR3 comprises 19 residues. CDR3 in amino acids: CASSPSGGGTSGRTDTQYF. The DNA of the CDR3 is TGTGCCAGCAGCCCATCAGGAGGCGGAACTAGCGGGAGAACAGATACGCAGTATTTT.

This chain links TRBV5-1 with TRBJ2-1; D is unresolved. V lost 1 base, J lost 2 bases, and 19 bases lay in between. The CDR3 consists of 18 residues. Germline loops: CDR1 SGHRS, CDR2 YFSETQ. The DNA for the CDR3 is TGCGCCAGCAGCTTGAACGGCGGCCTCCTGAGGCCCTACAATGAGCAGTTCTTC. This sequence encodes CASSLNGGLLRPYNEQFF.

This chain links TRBV2 with TRBJ1-5; 8 bases are a match to TRBD1. V lost 7 bases and J lost 2; bases outside the gene matches: 1. The CDR3 runs to 13 residues. Germline CDR1 and CDR2: SNHLY and FYNNEI. Written as DNA, the CDR3 is TGTGCCAGCATGGGACAGGGCAATCAGCCCCAGCATTTT. Amino acids: CASMGQGNQPQHF.

This clonotype was counted a few times. This rearrangement joins TRBV20-1 to TRBJ1-1; tentative D call: TRBD1 (5 bases). Germline V lookup: CDR1 DFQATT, CDR2 SNEGSKA (reference sequence). The CDR3 has 13 residues. V lost 6 bases, J lost 4 bases, and 15 bases lay in between. The CDR3 region is CSAGRGGITEAFF. CDR3 nucleotide sequence: TGCAGTGCAGGCCGGGGGGGGATCACTGAAGCTTTCTTT.

This clonotype was seen more than once but under ten times. The CDR3 region has the DNA TGTGCCAGCAGAAGCGCCCTATTGCGGGACCCGCCGGGCGGGGAGCTGTTTTTT. Protein sequence: CASRSALLRDPPGGELFF. The genes are TRBV11-2 and TRBJ2-2; maybe TRBD2 (6 bases). Germline values: CDR1 SGHAT, CDR2 FQNNGV. The V gene lost 6 bases and the J gene lost 7 bases, with 27 bases spanning the gap. The CDR3 is made up of 18 amino acids.

The chain recombines TRBV10-3 with TRBJ2-1; D call uncertain. The CDR3 runs to 13 residues. Trimming pared 8 bases from V and 6 bases from J, leaving 14 bases between. In germline, CDR1 is ENHRY, CDR2 SYGVKD. CDR3 loop: CAISLTGRNEQFF. CDR3 nucleotides: TGTGCCATCTCACTAACGGGTCGCAATGAGCAGTTCTTC.